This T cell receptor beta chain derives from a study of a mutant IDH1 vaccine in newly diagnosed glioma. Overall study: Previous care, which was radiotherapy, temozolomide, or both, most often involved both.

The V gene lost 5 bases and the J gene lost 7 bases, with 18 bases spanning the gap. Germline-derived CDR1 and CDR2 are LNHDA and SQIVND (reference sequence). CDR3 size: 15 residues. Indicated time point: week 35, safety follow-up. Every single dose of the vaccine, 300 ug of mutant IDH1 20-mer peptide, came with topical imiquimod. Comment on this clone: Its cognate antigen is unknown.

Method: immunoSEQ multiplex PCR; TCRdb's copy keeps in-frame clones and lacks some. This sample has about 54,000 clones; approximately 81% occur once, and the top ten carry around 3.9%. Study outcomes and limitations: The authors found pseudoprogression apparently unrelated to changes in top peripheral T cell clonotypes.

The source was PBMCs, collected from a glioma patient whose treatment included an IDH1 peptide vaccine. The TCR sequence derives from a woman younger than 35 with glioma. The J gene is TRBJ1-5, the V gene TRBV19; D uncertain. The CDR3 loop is CASSHGQLNLQPQHF. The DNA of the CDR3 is TGTGCCAGTAGTCACGGGCAGTTAAACCTCCAGCCCCAGCATTTT.